This TCR beta chain was profiled in a study of shared clonotypes between healthy human individuals. Overall study: The composition of the donors was two women and a few men aged 18 to 49.

Concerning this clone: What it binds is not known.

Study-level findings and limits: Large sequencing depth failed to make sorted-subset sequencing complete, rarefaction showed. In general, naive subsets displayed greater estimated richness than memory subsets did. Between a handful of donors, naive CD4 clonotypes were shared at a level of about 5%.

CDR1 is LNHDA and CDR2 is SQIVND in the germline V gene (reference sequence). The CDR3 has 13 amino acids. V dropped 2 bases and J dropped 9; count of bases not matched to a gene: 5. Produced via immunoSEQ multiplex PCR; TCRdb's table is partial and in-frame only. The sample lists roughly 2.4 million clones, almost 96% occurring once. The sample comprised naive CD4+ T cells sorted from blood. Indicated subset: CD45RA+ positively selected. The rearrangement joins TRBV19 to TRBJ2-7, with 9 bases lining up with TRBD1. The source is a man aged 18 to 35 in good health. Written as DNA, the CDR3 is TGTGCCAGTAGTATAAAGGGACAGGGTCGGCAGTACTTC. Its protein is CASSIKGQGRQYF.